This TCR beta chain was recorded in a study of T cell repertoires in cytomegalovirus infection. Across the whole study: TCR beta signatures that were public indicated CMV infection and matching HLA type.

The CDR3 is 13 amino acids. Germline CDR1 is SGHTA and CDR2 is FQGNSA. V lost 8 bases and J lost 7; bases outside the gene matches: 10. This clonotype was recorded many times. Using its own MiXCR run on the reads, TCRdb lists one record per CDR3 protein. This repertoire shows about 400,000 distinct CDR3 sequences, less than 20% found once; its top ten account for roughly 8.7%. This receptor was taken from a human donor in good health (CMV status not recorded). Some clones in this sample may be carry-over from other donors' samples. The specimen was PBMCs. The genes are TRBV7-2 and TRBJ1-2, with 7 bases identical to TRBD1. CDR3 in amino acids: CASGTDRVRGYTF. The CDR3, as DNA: TGTGCCAGCGGAACTGACAGGGTTCGTGGCTACACCTTC.